This entry is about one T cell receptor beta chain. CDR1 and CDR2 (germline): SGHTA, FQGTGA. The CDR3 is made up of 16 amino acids. For the second PCR, which ran for roughly 7 to 11 cycles, a sample-barcoded 5' primer and a J-beta primer mix were used. A minimum of 2.5 million CDR3-containing paired-end reads was obtained for each sample. TCRdb re-analysed the 5' RACE reads in MiXCR, keeping a single row per CDR3 protein. The sample records 800,000 or so distinct CDR3 sequences, approximately 67% being singletons. The data were obtained in a study of blood T cells in healthy people across ages. Investigators took about 9.1 milliliters of peripheral blood from every donor.

Sequencing was carried out using blood. The receptor was isolated from a man in his thirties or forties in good health. The chain uses TRBV7-3 and TRBJ2-5; 12 bases match TRBD2. The end of the DNA is better explained by TRBJ2-7, so the J call may be wrong. CDR3 residues: CASSSLRLAGGNEQYF. The DNA of the CDR3 is TGTGCCAGCAGCTCTCTGAGGCTAGCGGGAGGGAACGAGCAGTACTTC.